Shown below are 24 T cell receptor beta chains from a single sample sequenced in a study of Ad26.COV2.S vaccination and SARS-CoV-2 variants. TCRdb's table, derived via immunoSEQ multiplex PCR, lists solely in-frame clones and lacks some. The data hold 440,000 or so clones, with about 88% observed a single time. Stated treatment: some 20 received Ad26.COV2.S at low or high dose, single or two shots; about 5 received placebo; per-sample allocation not given. Samples were taken on day 63 after the first vaccine or placebo injection. This specimen was peripheral blood, taken in a trial of Ad26.COV2.S vaccine versus placebo. These receptors were obtained from a person aged 18-65 years who received the Ad26.COV2.S COVID-19 vaccine or a placebo.

The gene calls are TRBV24-1 and TRBJ2-3, with TRBD2 matching over 7 bases. The J segment lost 4 bases and the V segment lost 1 base, leaving 22 bases of the junction unmatched. CDR3 length: 21 amino acids. Germline V gives CDR1 KGHDR, CDR2 SFDVKD. The CDR3 sequence is CATSDLVGRPGLDQDSDTQYF. CDR3 DNA sequence: TGTGCCACCAGTGATTTAGTCGGCCGACCTGGACTAGATCAAGATTCAGATACGCAGTATTTT.

V is TRBV7-2 and J is TRBJ2-5, with D unresolved. CDR3 length: 13 amino acids. Trimming pared 7 bases from V and 2 bases from J, leaving 11 bases between. CDR1 is SGHTA, CDR2 FQGNSA, per germline. The CDR3 sequence: CASTTRLQETQYF. The CDR3 nucleotides are TGTGCCAGCACCACACGGCTACAAGAGACCCAGTACTTC.

The rearrangement uses TRBV5-1 and TRBJ1-2; 9 bases map to TRBD1. The trim removed 4 bases at V and 7 bases at J, leaving 11 bases unmatched. Germline CDR1 reads SGHRS; CDR2 reads YFSETQ. There are 15 residues in the CDR3. This chain's CDR3 is CASSRGSDRGSGYTF. The DNA for the CDR3 is TGCGCCAGCAGCCGGGGATCGGACAGGGGTAGTGGCTACACCTTC.

The CDR3 region is CASDGQGNGYTF. In DNA form, the CDR3 reads TGTGCCAGTGATGGACAGGGGAATGGCTACACCTTC. The V call is TRBV19, the J call TRBJ1-2; 9 positions agree with TRBD1. This CDR3 comprises 12 residues. CDR1 is LNHDA, CDR2 SQIVND, per germline (reference sequence). Trimming at V came to 8 bases and at J to 6 bases, leaving 4 bases not matched to a gene.

The chain is built from TRBV4-3 and TRBJ2-7; unclear D gene. The CDR3 has 14 residues. CDR1 is LGHNA and CDR2 is YSLEER in the germline V gene. The ends were cut back, 0 bases at V and 4 bases at J, with 10 bases in the middle. The CDR3 DNA is TGCGCCAGCAGCCAAGAGTTTTTAGGGTACGAGCAGTACTTC. It encodes CASSQEFLGYEQYF.

The chain joins TRBV5-4 to TRBJ2-7, with TRBD2 identical over 10 bases. This CDR3 has 16 amino acids. Germline trimming cut 3 bases from V and 3 bases from J; bases unmatched to any gene: 9. Germline V gene sequence: CDR1 SGHNT, CDR2 YYREEE (reference sequence). The CDR3 spells CASSYPGLAENYEQYF. The CDR3 nucleotides are TGTGCCAGCAGCTACCCCGGACTAGCGGAGAACTACGAGCAGTACTTC.

The V gene is TRBV2, the J gene TRBJ1-2; D gene unclear. Germline CDR1 is SNHLY and CDR2 is FYNNEI. V was cut by 7 bases and J by 5 bases, with 5 bases left in between. The CDR3 covers 10 residues. For the CDR3, the DNA is TGTGCCAGCAAAGTATATGGCTACACCTTC. Translating it yields CASKVYGYTF.

In this sample, this clone turned up a few times. This chain links TRBV6-5 with TRBJ2-4; TRBD2 aligns across 8 bases. CDR1 is MNHEY and CDR2 is SVGAGI in the germline V gene. This CDR3 has 15 amino acids. The V segment lost 7 bases and the J segment 4 bases; nucleotides outside the gene matches: 9. DNA of the CDR3: TGTGCCAGCACCGTGGGTAGCGGGACAAAAAACATTCAGTACTTC. Protein product: CASTVGSGTKNIQYF.

The chain combines TRBV5-1 with TRBJ2-4; possibly TRBD1 for D (6 bases). V dropped 4 bases and J dropped 0 bases, with 14 bases sitting between them. CDR3 size: 16 residues. Germline V CDR1 and CDR2: SGHRS, YFSETQ. This CDR3 reads CASSQPDSVAKNIQYF. For the CDR3, the DNA is TGCGCCAGCAGCCAACCGGACAGTGTAGCCAAAAACATTCAGTACTTC.

The chain links TRBV11-2 to TRBJ2-6; D not resolved. Trimming pared 0 bases from V and 0 bases from J, leaving 12 bases between. The CDR3 consists of 18 residues. CDR1 and CDR2 (germline): SGHAT, FQNNGV. The CDR3 loop reads CASSLDPIASSGANVLTF. CDR3 sequence (DNA): TGTGCCAGCAGCTTAGATCCCATAGCAAGCTCTGGGGCCAACGTCCTGACTTTC.

This chain uses TRBV9 with TRBJ2-3; D uncertain. Trimming removed 0 bases at V and 1 base at J, with 12 bases between. CDR1 and CDR2 from the germline V gene are SGDLS and YYNGEE. This CDR3 is built from 16 residues. The CDR3 reads CASSVAVGWGTDTQYF. CDR3 coding DNA: TGTGCCAGCAGCGTAGCTGTGGGGTGGGGCACAGATACGCAGTATTTT. Full variable domain (missing parts from reference TRBV9 and TRBJ2-3): DSGVTQTPKHLITATGQRVTLRCSPRSGDLSVYWYQQSLDQGLQFLIQYYNGEERAKGNILERFSAQQFPDLHSELNLSSLELGDSALYFCASSVAVGWGTDTQYFGPGTRLTVL.

The chain uses TRBV3-1 (or the pseudogene TRBV3-2) and TRBJ2-3; 8 nucleotides line up with TRBD1. The CDR3 covers 17 residues. Germline-derived CDR1 and CDR2 are LGHDT and YNNKEL (reference sequence). The V segment lost 4 bases and the J segment 0 bases; nucleotides outside the gene matches: 9. CDR3: CASSRLMQGASTDTQYF. CDR3 in DNA: TGTGCCAGCAGCCGCCTAATGCAGGGGGCTAGCACAGATACGCAGTATTTT.

The chain combines TRBV7-3 with TRBJ2-1; D unresolved. CDR1 and CDR2 (germline): SGHTA, FQGTGA. CDR3 length equals 14 residues. V lost 1 base to trimming and J lost 8 bases, with 12 bases between them. This CDR3 is CASSLISAPDEQFF. The CDR3, as DNA: TGTGCCAGCAGCTTAATTTCGGCTCCAGATGAGCAGTTCTTC.

The J gene is TRBJ1-5, the V gene TRBV20-1; D possibly corresponds to TRBD1 (6 bases). Per germline, CDR1 DFQATT and CDR2 SNEGSKA (reference sequence). Trimming pared 3 bases from V and 0 bases from J, leaving 9 bases between. There are 14 residues in the CDR3. Here the CDR3 DNA reads TGCAGTGCTAGTCCAGGGGCTAGCAATCAGCCCCAGCATTTT. Its protein is CSASPGASNQPQHF.

The chain combines TRBV7-3 with TRBJ1-1; D not resolved. Germline CDR1 and CDR2: SGHTA and FQGTGA. V lost 4 bases and J 4 bases, leaving 10 bases between the germline ends. The CDR3 has 13 amino acids. The CDR3 DNA reads TGTGCCAGCAGCTCCGGTGGGATCACTGAAGCTTTCTTT. It specifies CASSSGGITEAFF.

The rearrangement uses TRBV4-2 and TRBJ1-2; tentative D call: TRBD1 (6 bases). Trimming cost V 1 base and J 0 bases, with 15 bases left between them. CDR3 length: 17 residues. Germline V gene lookup returns CDR1 LGHNA and CDR2 YNFKEQ. This CDR3 is CASSQVRRGWTNYGYTF. The CDR3 bases are TGTGCCAGCAGCCAAGTGAGGAGGGGGTGGACTAACTATGGCTACACCTTC.

This chain uses TRBV5-1 with TRBJ2-1, with 12 bases that match TRBD2. Germline assignment: CDR1 SGHRS and CDR2 YFSETQ. This CDR3 region has 17 residues. The V gene end was trimmed by 3 bases and the J gene end by 3 bases; junction bases not matched to a gene: 7. The CDR3: CASSSGKLAGGYNEQFF. CDR3 nucleotides: TGCGCCAGCAGCTCCGGGAAACTAGCGGGAGGCTACAATGAGCAGTTCTTC.

This rearrangement joins TRBV6-1 to TRBJ1-1; D gene unclear. The CDR3 is made up of 15 amino acids. CDR1 and CDR2 (germline): MNHNS, SASEGT. V dropped 1 base and J dropped 1 base, with 10 bases sitting between them. The CDR3 region has the DNA TGTGCCAGCAGTGAAGGTGGACTCCCGAACACTGAAGCTTTCTTT. Translation gives CASSEGGLPNTEAFF.

J is TRBJ1-3 and V is TRBV28; D unclear. The CDR3 has 14 residues. Per germline, CDR1 MDHEN and CDR2 SYDVKM. V gave up 3 bases and J gave up 5 bases, with 11 bases separating them. The CDR3 bases are TGTGCCAGCAGTTTGGGCGGGATGAGAAACACCATATATTTT. As protein: CASSLGGMRNTIYF.

About this clone: At the DNA level, this CDR3 is encoded by other sequences in the same sample as well. The rearrangement uses TRBV28 and TRBJ2-3; D is unresolved. Germline CDR1 reads MDHEN; CDR2 reads SYDVKM. Trimming cost V 2 bases and J 0 bases, with 6 bases left between them. The CDR3 consists of 14 residues. CDR3 residues: CASSLPGSTDTQYF. Written as DNA, the CDR3 is TGTGCCAGCAGTTTACCAGGAAGCACAGATACGCAGTATTTT.

This chain joins TRBV4-2 and TRBJ2-3; D gene uncertain. CDR3 size: 14 residues. The germline CDR1 and CDR2 sequences are LGHNA and YNFKEQ. Trimming cost V 0 bases and J 4 bases, with 8 bases left between them. The CDR3 nucleotides are TGTGCCAGCAGCCAAGATCAGCTCCCAGATACGCAGTATTTT. Protein: CASSQDQLPDTQYF.

This clone was detected once. V and J are TRBV19 and TRBJ1-2; D ambiguous. CDR1 LNHDA and CDR2 SQIVND come from the germline V gene (reference sequence). Between the trimmed V and J ends, which lost 6 bases and 4 bases, there was a span of 15 bases. This CDR3 region has 14 residues. CDR3 amino acids: CASSDKTIIYGYTF. CDR3 DNA: TGTGCCAGTAGCGACAAGACTATAATCTATGGCTACACCTTC.

This rearrangement joins TRBV19 to TRBJ2-7; D is unclear. In germline, CDR1 is LNHDA, CDR2 SQIVND (reference sequence). V was clipped by 5 bases and J by 3 bases, with 14 bases between them. The length of the CDR3 is 14 residues. The CDR3: CASSPYGGSYEQYF. In nucleotides, the CDR3 is TGTGCCAGTAGTCCTTATGGTGGCAGCTACGAGCAGTACTTC. The full variable domain, its missing parts supplied by reference TRBV19 and TRBJ2-7, is DGGITQSPKYLFRKEGQNVTLSCEQNLNHDAMYWYRQDPGQGLRLIYYSQIVNDFQKGDIAEGYSVSREKKESFPLTVTSAQKNPTAFYLCASSPYGGSYEQYFGPGTRLTVT.

This clone was recorded only once. The chain couples TRBV7-3 to TRBJ2-2, with 8 bases lining up with TRBD1. The ends lost 1 base at V and 4 bases at J; junction bases unmatched: 5. Germline CDR1 is SGHTA and CDR2 is FQGTGA. The CDR3 runs 16 residues. The CDR3 region has the DNA TGTGCCAGCAGCTTAATACAGGGGGTCAGCACCGGGGAGCTGTTTTTT. Encoded protein: CASSLIQGVSTGELFF.